This T cell receptor beta chain stems from a study of CD4 T cells in relation to SARS-CoV-2 and coronaviruses. Background on the study: Controls used an HIV-1 Nef peptide pool or no peptide.

The table lists this clone with a few counts. Its target is not known. Before the COVID-19 pandemic, during about 2010-2018, CD4+ T cells were taken from unexposed donors. The cells were cultured for under 13 days before CD4+ T cells were isolated. Cells permitting, SARS-CoV-2 S/N and four cold-coronavirus spikes were tested on unexposed-donor CD4+ T cells. Each well had roughly 2.2 million PBMCs in around 5% human AB serum with IL-2. Data came from immunoSEQ multiplex PCR; TCRdb stores just in-frame clones and leaves some out. The sample includes roughly 18,000 clones, around three quarters of them seen just once. General observations from the study: Monoreactive clones expanded significantly more to SARS-CoV-2 than crossreactive clones did.

This CDR3 spans 13 amino acids. Germline-derived CDR1 and CDR2 are MNHNS and SASEGT. The V end lost 3 bases, the J end lost 5 bases, and 11 bases lay between the germline ends. Sequencing was carried out using CD4+ T cells from PBMCs, cultured in vitro. The sequence was obtained from a human donor in good health. This chain uses TRBV6-1 with TRBJ2-7, with D perhaps matching TRBD1 (6 bases). The chain's CDR3 is CASSEQGHDEQYF. The CDR3 DNA is TGTGCCAGCAGTGAGCAGGGACACGACGAGCAGTACTTC.